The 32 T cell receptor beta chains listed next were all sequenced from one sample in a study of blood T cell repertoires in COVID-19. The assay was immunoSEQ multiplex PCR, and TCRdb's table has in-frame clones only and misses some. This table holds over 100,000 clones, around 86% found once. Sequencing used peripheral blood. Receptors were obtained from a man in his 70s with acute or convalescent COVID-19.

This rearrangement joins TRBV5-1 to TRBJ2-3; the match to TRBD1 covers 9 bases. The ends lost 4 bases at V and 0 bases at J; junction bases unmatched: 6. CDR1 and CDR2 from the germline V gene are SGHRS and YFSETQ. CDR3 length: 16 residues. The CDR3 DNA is TGCGCCAGCAGCCCGCTTGGGACAGGGAGCACAGATACGCAGTATTTT. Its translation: CASSPLGTGSTDTQYF.

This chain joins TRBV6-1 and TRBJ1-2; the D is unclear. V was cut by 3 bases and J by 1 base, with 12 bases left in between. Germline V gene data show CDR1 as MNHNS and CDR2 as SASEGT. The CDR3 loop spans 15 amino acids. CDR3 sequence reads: CASSDGTLFNYGYTF. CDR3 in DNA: TGTGCCAGCAGTGATGGTACGCTATTTAACTATGGCTACACCTTC.

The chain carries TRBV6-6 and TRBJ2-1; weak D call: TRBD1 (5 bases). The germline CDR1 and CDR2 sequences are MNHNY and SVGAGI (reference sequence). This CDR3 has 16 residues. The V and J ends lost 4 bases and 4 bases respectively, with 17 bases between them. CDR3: CASSSSDSDLYNEQFF. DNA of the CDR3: TGTGCCAGCAGTTCGTCCGACAGCGACCTTTACAATGAGCAGTTCTTC.

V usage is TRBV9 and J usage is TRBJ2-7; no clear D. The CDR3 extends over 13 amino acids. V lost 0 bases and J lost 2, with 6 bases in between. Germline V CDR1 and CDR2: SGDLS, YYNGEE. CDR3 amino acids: CASSVGLAYEQYF. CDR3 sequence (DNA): TGTGCCAGCAGCGTAGGTCTAGCCTACGAGCAGTACTTC.

DNA of the CDR3: TGCGCCAGCAGCCAAGGACAGATATATAATTCACCCCTCCACTTT. Translated: CASSQGQIYNSPLHF. This chain connects TRBV5-1 to TRBJ1-6; D might be TRBD1 (6 bases). The germline V gene has CDR1 SGHRS and CDR2 YFSETQ. The CDR3 covers 15 residues. V was pared by 4 bases and J by 4 bases, with 12 bases between.

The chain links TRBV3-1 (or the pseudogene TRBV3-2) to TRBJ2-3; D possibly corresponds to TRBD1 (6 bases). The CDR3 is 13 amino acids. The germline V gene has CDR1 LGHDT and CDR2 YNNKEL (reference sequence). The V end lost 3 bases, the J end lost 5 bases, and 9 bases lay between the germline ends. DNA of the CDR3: TGTGCCAGCAGCCATTTAGGGGGAGATACGCAGTATTTT. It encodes CASSHLGGDTQYF.

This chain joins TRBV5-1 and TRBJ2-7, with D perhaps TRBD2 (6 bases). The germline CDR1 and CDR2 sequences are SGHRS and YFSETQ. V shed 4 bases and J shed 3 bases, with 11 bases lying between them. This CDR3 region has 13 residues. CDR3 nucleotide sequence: TGCGCCAGCAGCCTGCGGAGGGTCTACGAGCAGTACTTC. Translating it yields CASSLRRVYEQYF.

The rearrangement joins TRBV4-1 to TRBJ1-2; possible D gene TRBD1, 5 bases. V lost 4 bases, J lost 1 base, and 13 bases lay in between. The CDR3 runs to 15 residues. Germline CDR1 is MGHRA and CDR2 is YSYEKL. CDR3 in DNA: TGCGCCAGCAGCCGGACTGGGACTAATAACTATGGCTACACCTTC. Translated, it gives CASSRTGTNNYGYTF.

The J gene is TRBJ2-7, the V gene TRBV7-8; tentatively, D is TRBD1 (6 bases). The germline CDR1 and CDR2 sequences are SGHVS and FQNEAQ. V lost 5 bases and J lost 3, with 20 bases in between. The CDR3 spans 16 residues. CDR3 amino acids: CASSKEMDSSFYEQYF. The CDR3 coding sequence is TGTGCCAGCAGCAAAGAGATGGACAGCTCTTTCTACGAGCAGTACTTC.

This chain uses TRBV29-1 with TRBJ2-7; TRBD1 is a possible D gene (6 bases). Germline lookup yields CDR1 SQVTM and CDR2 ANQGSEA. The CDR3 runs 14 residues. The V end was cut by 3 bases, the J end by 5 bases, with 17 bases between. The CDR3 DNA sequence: TGCAGCGTTGACGGTCTACAGGGTATCAACGAGCAGTACTTC. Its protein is CSVDGLQGINEQYF.

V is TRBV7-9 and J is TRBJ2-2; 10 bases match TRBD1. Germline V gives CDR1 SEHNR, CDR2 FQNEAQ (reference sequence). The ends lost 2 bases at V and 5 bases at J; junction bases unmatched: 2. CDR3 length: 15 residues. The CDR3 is CASSLRTGGTGELFF. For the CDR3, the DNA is TGTGCCAGCAGCTTAAGGACAGGGGGGACCGGGGAGCTGTTTTTT.

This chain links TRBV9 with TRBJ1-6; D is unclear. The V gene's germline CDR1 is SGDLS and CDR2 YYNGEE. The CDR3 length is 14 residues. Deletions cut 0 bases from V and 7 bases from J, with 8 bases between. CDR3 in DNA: TGTGCCAGCAGCGTAGAACAGTCAAATTCACCCCTCCACTTT. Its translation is CASSVEQSNSPLHF.

The CDR3 sequence: CASSQEGSYGYTF. CDR3 in DNA: TGCGCCAGCAGCCAAGAGGGCAGCTATGGCTACACCTTC. This chain uses TRBV4-1 with TRBJ1-2; D is unresolved. The CDR3 runs 13 residues. Per germline, CDR1 MGHRA and CDR2 YSYEKL. Trimming cost V 0 bases and J 4 bases, with 6 bases left between them.

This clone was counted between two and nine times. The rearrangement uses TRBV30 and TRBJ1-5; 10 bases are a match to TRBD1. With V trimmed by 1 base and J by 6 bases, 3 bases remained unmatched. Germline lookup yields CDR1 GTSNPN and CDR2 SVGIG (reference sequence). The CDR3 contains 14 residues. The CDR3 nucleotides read TGTGCCTGGAGTGGGGGACAGGGGCGTCAGCCCCAGCATTTT. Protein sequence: CAWSGGQGRQPQHF.

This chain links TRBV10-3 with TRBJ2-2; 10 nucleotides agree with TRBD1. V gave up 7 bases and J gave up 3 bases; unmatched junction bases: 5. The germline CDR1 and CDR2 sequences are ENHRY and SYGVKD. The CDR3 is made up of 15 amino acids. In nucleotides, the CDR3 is TGTGCCATCACTAAGACAGGGGGCGACACCGGGGAGCTGTTTTTT. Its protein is CAITKTGGDTGELFF.

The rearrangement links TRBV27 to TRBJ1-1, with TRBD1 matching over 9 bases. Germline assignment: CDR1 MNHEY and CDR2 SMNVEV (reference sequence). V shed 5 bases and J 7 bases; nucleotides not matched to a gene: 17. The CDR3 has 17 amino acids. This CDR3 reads CASSPLAGTGRPGEAFF. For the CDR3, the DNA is TGTGCCAGCAGTCCCCTAGCCGGGACAGGGAGACCCGGTGAAGCTTTCTTT.

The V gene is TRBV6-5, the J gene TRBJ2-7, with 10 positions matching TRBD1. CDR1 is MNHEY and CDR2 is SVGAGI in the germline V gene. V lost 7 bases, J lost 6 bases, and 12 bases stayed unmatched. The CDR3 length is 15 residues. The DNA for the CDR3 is TGTGCCAGCACCACCCCACGACAGGGGGCAGGCGAGCAGTACTTC. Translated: CASTTPRQGAGEQYF.

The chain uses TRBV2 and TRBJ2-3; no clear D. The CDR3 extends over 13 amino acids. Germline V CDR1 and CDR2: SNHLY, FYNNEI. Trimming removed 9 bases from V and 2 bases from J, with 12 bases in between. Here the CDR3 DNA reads TGTGCCAGTCGCGATCCTTACACAGATACGCAGTATTTT. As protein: CASRDPYTDTQYF.

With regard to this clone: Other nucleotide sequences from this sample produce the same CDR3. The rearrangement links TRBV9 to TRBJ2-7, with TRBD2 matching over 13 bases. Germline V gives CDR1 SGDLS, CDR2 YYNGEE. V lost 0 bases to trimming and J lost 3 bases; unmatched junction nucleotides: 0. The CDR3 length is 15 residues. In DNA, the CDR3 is TGTGCCAGCAGCGTAGGGACTAGCGGGAGCTACGAGCAGTACTTC. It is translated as CASSVGTSGSYEQYF. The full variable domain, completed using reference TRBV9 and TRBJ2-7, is DSGVTQTPKHLITATGQRVTLRCSPRSGDLSVYWYQQSLDQGLQFLIQYYNGEERAKGNILERFSAQQFPDLHSELNLSSLELGDSALYFCASSVGTSGSYEQYFGPGTRLTVT.

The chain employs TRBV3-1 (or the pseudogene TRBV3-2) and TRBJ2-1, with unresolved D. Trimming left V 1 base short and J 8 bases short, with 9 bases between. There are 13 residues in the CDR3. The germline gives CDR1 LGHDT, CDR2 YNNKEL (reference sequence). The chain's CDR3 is CASSQVVGYEQFF. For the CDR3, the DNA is TGTGCCAGCAGCCAAGTGGTCGGTTATGAGCAGTTCTTC.

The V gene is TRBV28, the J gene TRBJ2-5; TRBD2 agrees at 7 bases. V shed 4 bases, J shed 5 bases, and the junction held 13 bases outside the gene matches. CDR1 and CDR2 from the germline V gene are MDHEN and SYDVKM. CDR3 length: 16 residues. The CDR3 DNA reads TGTGCCAGCAGTTCCAACCGCGGGGCGGGGGTGGAGACCCAGTACTTC. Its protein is CASSSNRGAGVETQYF.

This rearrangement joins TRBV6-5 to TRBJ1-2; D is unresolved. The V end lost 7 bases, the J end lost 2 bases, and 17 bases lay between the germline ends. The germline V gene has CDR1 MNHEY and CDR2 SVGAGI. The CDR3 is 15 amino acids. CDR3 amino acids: CASKITVTPNYGYTF. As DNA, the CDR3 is TGTGCCAGCAAAATAACAGTAACACCAAACTATGGCTACACCTTC.

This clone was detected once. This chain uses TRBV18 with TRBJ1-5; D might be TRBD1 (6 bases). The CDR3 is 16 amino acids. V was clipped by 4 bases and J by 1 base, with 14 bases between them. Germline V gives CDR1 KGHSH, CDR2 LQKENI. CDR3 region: CASSLGRGGSNQPQHF. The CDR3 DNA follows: TGTGCCAGCTCACTCGGAAGGGGGGGCAGCAATCAGCCCCAGCATTTT.

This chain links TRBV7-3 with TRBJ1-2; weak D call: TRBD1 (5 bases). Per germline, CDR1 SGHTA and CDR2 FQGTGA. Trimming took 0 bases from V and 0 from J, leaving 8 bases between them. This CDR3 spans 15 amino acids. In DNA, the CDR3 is TGTGCCAGCAGCTTAACAGGGGAACCTAACTATGGCTACACCTTC. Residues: CASSLTGEPNYGYTF.

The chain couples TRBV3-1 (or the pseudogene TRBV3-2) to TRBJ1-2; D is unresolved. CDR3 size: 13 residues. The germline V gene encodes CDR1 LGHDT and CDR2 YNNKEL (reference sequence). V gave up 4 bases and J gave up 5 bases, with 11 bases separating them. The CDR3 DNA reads TGTGCCAGCAGCCGAATGGGAGGGTATGGCTACACCTTC. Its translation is CASSRMGGYGYTF.

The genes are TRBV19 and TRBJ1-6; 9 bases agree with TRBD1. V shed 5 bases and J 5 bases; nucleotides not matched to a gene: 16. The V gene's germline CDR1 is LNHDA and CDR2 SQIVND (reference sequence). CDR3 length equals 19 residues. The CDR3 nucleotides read TGTGCCAGTAGTGGATCAAGGACAGGGGCCCGACGGGATAATTCACCCCTCCACTTT. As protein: CASSGSRTGARRDNSPLHF.

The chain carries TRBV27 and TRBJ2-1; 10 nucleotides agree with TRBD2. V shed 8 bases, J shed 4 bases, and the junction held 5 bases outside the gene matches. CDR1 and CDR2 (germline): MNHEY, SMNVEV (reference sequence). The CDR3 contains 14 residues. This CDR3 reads CASSGLAIYNEQFF. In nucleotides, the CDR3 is TGTGCCAGCTCGGGACTAGCGATATACAATGAGCAGTTCTTC.

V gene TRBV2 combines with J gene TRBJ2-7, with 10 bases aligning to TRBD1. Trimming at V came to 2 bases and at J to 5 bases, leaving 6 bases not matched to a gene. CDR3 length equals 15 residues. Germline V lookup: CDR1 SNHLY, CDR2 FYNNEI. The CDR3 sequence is CASSEPTGGRDEQYF. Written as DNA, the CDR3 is TGTGCCAGCAGTGAACCGACAGGGGGCCGGGACGAGCAGTACTTC. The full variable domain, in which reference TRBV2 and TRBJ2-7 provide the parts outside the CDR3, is EPEVTQTPSHQVTQMGQEVILRCVPISNHLYFYWYRQILGQKVEFLVSFYNNEISEKSEIFDDQFSVERPDGSNFTLKIRSTKLEDSAMYFCASSEPTGGRDEQYFGPGTRLTVT.

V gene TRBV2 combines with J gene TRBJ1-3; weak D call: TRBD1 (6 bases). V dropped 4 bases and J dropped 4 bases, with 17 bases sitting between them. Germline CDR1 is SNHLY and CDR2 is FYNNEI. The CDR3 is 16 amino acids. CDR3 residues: CASSGKTGGTGNTIYF. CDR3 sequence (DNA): TGTGCCAGCAGTGGCAAGACAGGAGGAACGGGAAACACCATATATTTT.

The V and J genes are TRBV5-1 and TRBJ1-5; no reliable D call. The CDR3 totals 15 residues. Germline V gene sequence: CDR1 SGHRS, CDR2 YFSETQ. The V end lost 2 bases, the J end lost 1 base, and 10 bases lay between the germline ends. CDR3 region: CASSLGEGSNQPQHF. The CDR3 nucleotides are TGCGCCAGCAGCTTAGGTGAGGGAAGCAATCAGCCCCAGCATTTT.

The chain's CDR3 is CAWEPLGVGYTF. In DNA form, the CDR3 reads TGTGCCTGGGAGCCCCTCGGAGTAGGCTACACCTTC. The chain employs TRBV30 and TRBJ1-2, with unresolved D. The CDR3 is 12 amino acids. Germline values: CDR1 GTSNPN, CDR2 SVGIG (reference sequence). The V end was cut by 5 bases, the J end by 8 bases, with 15 bases between. Filled out from reference TRBV30 and TRBJ1-2, the complete variable domain reads SQTIHQWPATLVQPVGSPLSLECTVEGTSNPNLYWYRQAAGRGLQLLFYSVGIGQISSEVPQNLSASRPQDRQFILSSKKLLLSDSGFYLCAWEPLGVGYTFGSGTRLTVV.

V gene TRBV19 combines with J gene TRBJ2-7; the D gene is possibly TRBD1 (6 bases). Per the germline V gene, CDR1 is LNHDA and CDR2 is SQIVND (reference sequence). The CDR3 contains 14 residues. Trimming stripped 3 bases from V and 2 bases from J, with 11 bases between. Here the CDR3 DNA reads TGTGCCAGTAGTATGTGGGGGCGTACCTACGAGCAGTACTTC. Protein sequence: CASSMWGRTYEQYF.